Below are 24 T cell receptor beta chains sequenced from a single sample in a study of shared clonotypes between healthy human individuals (dated by TCRdb to 2020 to 2022). Library generation was performed with the immunoSEQ multiplex PCR assay. As stored in TCRdb, this immuneACCESS dataset retains in-frame rearrangements with V and J assigned. A fraction of the clones does not appear; measured against another copy, unresolved V genes explain less than half of the discrepancy, and the remainder lacks a known reason. In all, the sample holds just over 2,000,000 clones, and 85% to 95% of those were seen once. 0.13% of the sample comes from the top ten. Sequencing was done on a sample of naive CD4+ T cells sorted from blood. Reading the label with the study, this specimen's cell subset or site is: CD45RA+ positively selected. Receptors originate from a young man in good health.

The rearrangement uses TRBV30 and TRBJ2-7, with TRBD2 matching 12 bases. The CDR3 sequence is 16 residues long. V was pared by 4 bases and J by 2 bases, with 9 bases of the junction left unmatched. Germline V gives CDR1 GTSNPN, CDR2 SVGIG (reference sequence). The CDR3 coding sequence is TGTGCCTGGACCCCCGGGACTAGCGGGCTTACCTACGAGCAGTACTTC. Its translation is CAWTPGTSGLTYEQYF.

The rearrangement joins TRBV7-2 to TRBJ2-5; no clear D gene. The CDR3 length is 13 residues. Trimming removed 1 base at V and 2 bases at J, with 5 bases between. Germline V lookup: CDR1 SGHTA, CDR2 FQGNSA. Here the CDR3 reads CASSLGNQETQYF. CDR3 in DNA: TGTGCCAGCAGCTTAGGAAATCAAGAGACCCAGTACTTC.

Comments on this clone: This specimen includes other DNA sequences encoding the same CDR3. V usage is TRBV4-3 and J usage is TRBJ2-3, with 12 bases identical to TRBD2. The CDR3 runs 15 residues. Unmatched junction bases numbered 2, after V lost 4 bases and J lost 3 bases. Per germline, CDR1 LGHNA and CDR2 YSLEER. CDR3 sequence: CASSPTSGSTDTQYF. In DNA form, the CDR3 reads TGCGCCAGCAGCCCGACTAGCGGGAGTACAGATACGCAGTATTTT.

The chain employs TRBV7-9 and TRBJ2-3, with D unresolved. The V and J ends lost 1 base and 4 bases respectively, with 12 bases between them. CDR1 is SEHNR, CDR2 FQNEAQ, per germline (reference sequence). The CDR3 covers 15 residues. As DNA, the CDR3 is TGTGCCAGCAGCTTAGTACCAGAATCGGCAGATACGCAGTATTTT. Translating it yields CASSLVPESADTQYF.

CDR3 sequence: CASSVADGGRLGYTF. As DNA, the CDR3 is TGTGCCAGCAGCGTAGCTGACGGGGGGAGGCTCGGCTACACCTTC. The chain uses TRBV9 and TRBJ1-2, with D possibly matching TRBD1 (5 bases). V lost 0 bases and J lost 8, with 17 bases in between. This CDR3 is 15 amino acids long. CDR1 SGDLS and CDR2 YYNGEE come from the germline V gene.

V and J are TRBV6-6 and TRBJ1-5; D is ambiguous. The V and J ends lost 6 bases and 9 bases respectively, with 18 bases between them. Germline-derived CDR1 and CDR2 are MNHNY and SVGAGI (reference sequence). The CDR3 has 14 amino acids. The CDR3 nucleotides are TGTGCCAGCAGCTCTGAGTCAGGCGTAAGGCCCCAGCATTTT. Protein product: CASSSESGVRPQHF.

J is TRBJ2-2 and V is TRBV7-9, with TRBD1 matching 9 bases. The germline gives CDR1 SEHNR, CDR2 FQNEAQ (reference sequence). Trimming removed 5 bases from V and 10 bases from J; junction bases left unmatched: 14. The CDR3 is made up of 16 amino acids. This CDR3 is CASSTGTGMDPEELFF. In DNA form, the CDR3 reads TGTGCCAGCAGCACCGGGACAGGGATGGATCCTGAGGAGCTGTTTTTT.

The rearrangement joins TRBV9 to TRBJ1-3; D is possibly TRBD1 (5 bases). Germline V gene lookup returns CDR1 SGDLS and CDR2 YYNGEE. CDR3 length: 16 amino acids. Trimming cost V 0 bases and J 2 bases, with 12 bases left between them. The CDR3 reads CASSVDSMGAGNTIYF. The DNA for the CDR3 is TGTGCCAGCAGCGTAGACTCGATGGGGGCTGGAAACACCATATATTTT.

This rearrangement joins TRBV6-6 to TRBJ2-5, with D hard to call. Germline V gene sequence: CDR1 MNHNY, CDR2 SVGAGI (reference sequence). V was pared by 8 bases and J by 0 bases, with 7 bases between. The CDR3 sequence is 12 residues long. This CDR3 reads CASAANQETQYF. The CDR3 DNA reads TGTGCCAGCGCGGCTAACCAAGAGACCCAGTACTTC.

The chain employs TRBV11-3 and TRBJ1-1, with D unresolved. V lost 4 bases, J lost 2 bases, and 8 bases lay in between. The CDR3 runs to 13 residues. CDR1 and CDR2 (germline): SGHNT, YENEEA. CDR3: CASSYSQNTEAFF. DNA for the CDR3: TGTGCCAGCAGCTACTCCCAAAACACTGAAGCTTTCTTT.

V usage is TRBV6-1 and J usage is TRBJ2-5; no clear D. CDR3 length: 14 amino acids. The germline V and J ends were trimmed by 6 bases and 5 bases, with 16 bases remaining between them. Germline V lookup: CDR1 MNHNS, CDR2 SASEGT. The CDR3 reads CASSFPNPSETQYF. CDR3 DNA: TGTGCCAGCAGCTTCCCCAACCCGAGTGAGACCCAGTACTTC.

The CDR3 sequence is CASRVAGGLGADEQFF. CDR3 bases: TGTGCCAGCAGAGTAGCGGGGGGGCTTGGGGCCGATGAGCAGTTCTTC. This chain links TRBV27 with TRBJ2-1; 11 bases align to TRBD2. The CDR3 is 16 residues long. V shed 6 bases, J shed 8 bases, and the junction held 12 bases outside the gene matches. CDR1 and CDR2 (germline): MNHEY, SMNVEV (reference sequence).

This clone was seen a handful of times. The chain joins TRBV2 to TRBJ1-6, with D hard to call. The V and J ends lost 1 base and 10 bases respectively, with 5 bases between them. Germline V gene lookup returns CDR1 SNHLY and CDR2 FYNNEI. This CDR3 spans 12 amino acids. The DNA of the CDR3 is TGTGCCAGCAGTGAAGATATCTCACCCCTCCACTTT. This codes for CASSEDISPLHF. The full variable domain, with the rest looked up from reference TRBV2 and TRBJ1-6, is EPEVTQTPSHQVTQMGQEVILRCVPISNHLYFYWYRQILGQKVEFLVSFYNNEISEKSEIFDDQFSVERPDGSNFTLKIRSTKLEDSAMYFCASSEDISPLHFGNGTRLTVT.

This chain joins TRBV12-2 and TRBJ2-2; TRBD2 is the table's D call, not checked against the DNA. TRBV12-2 is an annotated pseudogene. The CDR3 totals 13 residues. CDR3 sequence: CASRPPGTGELFF. Written as DNA, the CDR3 is TGTGCAAGTCGGCCCCCGGGTACCGGGGAGCTGTTTTTT.

The chain is built from TRBV4-3 and TRBJ2-5; 9 bases align to TRBD2. CDR1 and CDR2 (germline): LGHNA, YSLEER. V shed 4 bases and J 0 bases; nucleotides not matched to a gene: 3. This CDR3 has 15 residues. The CDR3 reads CASSLSGGHQETQYF. The CDR3, as DNA: TGCGCCAGCAGCCTAAGCGGGGGGCACCAAGAGACCCAGTACTTC.

The gene calls are TRBV28 and TRBJ1-2; D not resolved. The CDR3 is 15 residues long. Germline V gene data show CDR1 as MDHEN and CDR2 as SYDVKM. V was trimmed by 3 bases and J by 5 bases, leaving 16 bases between them. CDR3 sequence (DNA): TGTGCCAGCAGTTTTACCCTGGAAGGGATTTATGGCTACACCTTC. Its translation: CASSFTLEGIYGYTF.

This chain joins TRBV4-1 and TRBJ2-1, with D perhaps matching TRBD1 or TRBD2 (7 bases each). V gave up 4 bases and J gave up 0 bases, with 25 bases separating them. Germline assignment: CDR1 MGHRA and CDR2 YSYEKL. The CDR3 totals 20 residues. The CDR3 spells CASSPRLTGHGGPSYNEQFF. The CDR3 DNA follows: TGCGCCAGCAGCCCGCGGTTGACAGGGCACGGGGGGCCCTCCTACAATGAGCAGTTCTTC.

Comments on this clone: This sample includes further DNA sequences coding for the same CDR3. The chain recombines TRBV2 with TRBJ2-7, with 9 bases that match TRBD1. J lost 4 bases, V lost 4 bases, and 2 bases had no gene match. Germline loops: CDR1 SNHLY, CDR2 FYNNEI. This CDR3 contains 13 residues. The CDR3 DNA sequence: TGTGCCAGCAGTGTTGACAGGGGGTACGAGCAGTACTTC. Protein sequence: CASSVDRGYEQYF.

DNA of the CDR3: TGTGCCAGCAGCTTAGAGGGGACAGCCACAGATACGCAGTATTTT. The encoded protein is CASSLEGTATDTQYF. The chain is built from TRBV13 and TRBJ2-3, with 7 bases lining up with TRBD1. This CDR3 has 15 amino acids. Germline-derived CDR1 and CDR2 are PRHDT and FYEKMQ (reference sequence). Trimming at V came to 1 base and at J to 2 bases, leaving 3 bases not matched to a gene.

The V and J genes are TRBV2 and TRBJ1-5; D remains ambiguous. Trimming took off 3 bases at V and 2 bases at J, with 11 bases between the two ends. Per the germline V gene, CDR1 is SNHLY and CDR2 is FYNNEI. The CDR3 loop spans 15 amino acids. In nucleotides, the CDR3 is TGTGCCAGCAGTGACCGGTCCACCGGCAATCAGCCCCAGCATTTT. Amino acids: CASSDRSTGNQPQHF.

Concerning this clone: Within the sample, other DNA sequences also encode this same CDR3. This sequence joins TRBV28 and TRBJ2-3; D may be TRBD2 (6 bases). Germline lookup yields CDR1 MDHEN and CDR2 SYDVKM. The CDR3 consists of 14 residues. The ends were cut back, 7 bases at V and 1 base at J, with 12 bases in the middle. As DNA, the CDR3 is TGTGCCAGCACGCCGTCGGGGGGCACAGATACGCAGTATTTT. This codes for CASTPSGGTDTQYF. The full variable domain, completed using reference TRBV28 and TRBJ2-3, is DVKVTQSSRYLVKRTGEKVFLECVQDMDHENMFWYRQDPGLGLRLIYFSYDVKMKEKGDIPEGYSVSREKKERFSLILESASTNQTSMYLCASTPSGGTDTQYFGPGTRLTVL.

V is TRBV9 and J is TRBJ2-1; D may be TRBD1 or TRBD2 (5 bases each). Germline V lookup: CDR1 SGDLS, CDR2 YYNGEE. The CDR3 has 15 amino acids. Deletions cut 3 bases from V and 9 bases from J, with 19 bases between. CDR3 coding DNA: TGTGCCAGCAGCGCCGCCTCCGGGGCCGCCGGTGAGCAGTTCTTC. Amino acid sequence: CASSAASGAAGEQFF.

This rearrangement joins TRBV5-1 to TRBJ2-2, with TRBD2 matching over 9 bases. Looked up from germline, CDR1 is SGHRS and CDR2 is YFSETQ. V lost 7 bases and J lost 0; bases outside the gene matches: 4. CDR3 length: 15 amino acids. The CDR3 nucleotides read TGCGCCAGCTTTCTAGCGGGACCGAACACCGGGGAGCTGTTTTTT. This gives the protein CASFLAGPNTGELFF.

The table lists this clone with a count of one. J is TRBJ1-1 and V is TRBV10-1, with D unresolved. In germline, CDR1 is WNHNN, CDR2 SYGVQD (reference sequence). This CDR3 region has 13 residues. V was cut by 7 bases and J by 0 bases, with 9 bases left in between. CDR3 nucleotides: TGCGCCAGCAAGCTCGGGGTGAACACTGAAGCTTTCTTT. This translates into CASKLGVNTEAFF.